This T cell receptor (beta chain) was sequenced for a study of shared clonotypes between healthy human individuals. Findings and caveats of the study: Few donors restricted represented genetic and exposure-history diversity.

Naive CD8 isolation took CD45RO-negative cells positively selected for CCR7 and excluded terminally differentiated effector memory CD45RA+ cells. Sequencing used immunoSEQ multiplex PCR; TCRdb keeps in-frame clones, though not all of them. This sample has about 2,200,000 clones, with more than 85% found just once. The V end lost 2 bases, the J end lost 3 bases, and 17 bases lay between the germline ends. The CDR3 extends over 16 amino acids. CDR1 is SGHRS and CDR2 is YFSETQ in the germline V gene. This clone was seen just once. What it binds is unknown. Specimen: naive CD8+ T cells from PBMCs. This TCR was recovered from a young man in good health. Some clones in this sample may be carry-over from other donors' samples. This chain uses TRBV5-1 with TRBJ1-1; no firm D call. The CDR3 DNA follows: TGCGCCAGCAGCTTCCTTCCCGGGTCCGGGGACACTGAAGCTTTCTTT. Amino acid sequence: CASSFLPGSGDTEAFF.